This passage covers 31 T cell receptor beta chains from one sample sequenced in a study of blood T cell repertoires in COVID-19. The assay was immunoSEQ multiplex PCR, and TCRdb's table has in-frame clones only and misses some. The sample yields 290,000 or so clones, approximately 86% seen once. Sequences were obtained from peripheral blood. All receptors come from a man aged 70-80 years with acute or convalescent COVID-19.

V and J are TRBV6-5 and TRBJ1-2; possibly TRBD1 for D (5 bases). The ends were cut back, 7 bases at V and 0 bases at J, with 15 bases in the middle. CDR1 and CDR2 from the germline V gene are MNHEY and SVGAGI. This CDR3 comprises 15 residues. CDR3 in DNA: TGTGCCAGCACCCCAACGGGGGGACCTAACTATGGCTACACCTTC. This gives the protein CASTPTGGPNYGYTF.

This CDR3 reads CASSRQGGNTIYF. The CDR3 region has the DNA TGTGCCAGCTCACGACAGGGTGGAAACACCATATATTTT. The chain links TRBV18 to TRBJ1-3; 7 bases are shared with TRBD1. The J segment lost 3 bases and the V segment lost 4 bases, leaving 0 bases of the junction unmatched. CDR1 and CDR2 from the germline V gene are KGHSH and LQKENI. This CDR3 has 13 amino acids.

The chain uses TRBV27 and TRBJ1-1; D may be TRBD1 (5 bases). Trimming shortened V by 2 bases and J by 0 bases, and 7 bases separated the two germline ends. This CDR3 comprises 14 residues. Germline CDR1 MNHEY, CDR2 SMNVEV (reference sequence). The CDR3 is CASSLRGMNTEAFF. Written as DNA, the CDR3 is TGTGCCAGCAGTTTACGGGGGATGAACACTGAAGCTTTCTTT.

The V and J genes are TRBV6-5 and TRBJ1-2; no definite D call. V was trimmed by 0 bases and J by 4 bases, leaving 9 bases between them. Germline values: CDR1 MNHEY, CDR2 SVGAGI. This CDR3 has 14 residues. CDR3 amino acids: CASSYSSGSYGYTF. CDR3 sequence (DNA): TGTGCCAGCAGTTACTCGTCCGGTAGCTATGGCTACACCTTC.

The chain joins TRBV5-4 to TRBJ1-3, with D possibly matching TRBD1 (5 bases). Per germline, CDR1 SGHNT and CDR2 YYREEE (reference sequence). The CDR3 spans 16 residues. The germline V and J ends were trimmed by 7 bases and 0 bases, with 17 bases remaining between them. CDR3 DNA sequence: TGTGCCAGCTCCTACCAAGGGGTCAACTCTGGAAACACCATATATTTT. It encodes CASSYQGVNSGNTIYF.

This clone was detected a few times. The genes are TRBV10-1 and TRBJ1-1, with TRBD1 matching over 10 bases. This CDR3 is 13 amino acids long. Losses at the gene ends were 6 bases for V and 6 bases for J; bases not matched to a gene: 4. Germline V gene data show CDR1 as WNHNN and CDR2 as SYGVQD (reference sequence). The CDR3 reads CASSLGQGAEAFF. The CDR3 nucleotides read TGCGCCAGCAGCCTCGGACAGGGGGCTGAAGCTTTCTTT.

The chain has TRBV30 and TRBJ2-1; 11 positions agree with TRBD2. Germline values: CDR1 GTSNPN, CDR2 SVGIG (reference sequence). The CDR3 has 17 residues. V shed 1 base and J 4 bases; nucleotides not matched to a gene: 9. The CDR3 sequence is CAWSGGSGGATYNEQFF. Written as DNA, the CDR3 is TGTGCCTGGAGTGGAGGTAGCGGGGGGGCCACTTACAATGAGCAGTTCTTC.

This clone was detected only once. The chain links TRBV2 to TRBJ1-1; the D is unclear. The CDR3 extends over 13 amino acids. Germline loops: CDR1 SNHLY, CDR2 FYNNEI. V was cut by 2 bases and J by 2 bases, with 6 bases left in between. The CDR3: CASSELRNTEAFF. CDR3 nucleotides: TGTGCCAGCAGTGAACTACGAAACACTGAAGCTTTCTTT.

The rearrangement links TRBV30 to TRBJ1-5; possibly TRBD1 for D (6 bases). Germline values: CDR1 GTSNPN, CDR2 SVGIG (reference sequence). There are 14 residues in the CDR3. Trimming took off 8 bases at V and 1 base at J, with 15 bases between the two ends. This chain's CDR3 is CAAGGAGSNQPQHF. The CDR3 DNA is TGTGCCGCGGGGGGGGCGGGCAGCAATCAGCCCCAGCATTTT.

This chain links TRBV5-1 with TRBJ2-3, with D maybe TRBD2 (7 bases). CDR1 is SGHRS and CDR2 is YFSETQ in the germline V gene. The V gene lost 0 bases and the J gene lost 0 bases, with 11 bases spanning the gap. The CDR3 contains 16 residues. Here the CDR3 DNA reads TGCGCCAGCAGCTTGGAGGGGGGGCCTAGCACAGATACGCAGTATTTT. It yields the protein CASSLEGGPSTDTQYF.

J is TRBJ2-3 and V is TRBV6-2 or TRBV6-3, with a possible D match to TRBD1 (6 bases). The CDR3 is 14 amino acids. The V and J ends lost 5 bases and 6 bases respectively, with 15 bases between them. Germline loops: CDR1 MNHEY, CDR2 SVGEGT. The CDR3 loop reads CASSHQQGGDTQYF. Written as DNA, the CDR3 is TGTGCCAGCAGTCACCAACAGGGTGGTGATACGCAGTATTTT.

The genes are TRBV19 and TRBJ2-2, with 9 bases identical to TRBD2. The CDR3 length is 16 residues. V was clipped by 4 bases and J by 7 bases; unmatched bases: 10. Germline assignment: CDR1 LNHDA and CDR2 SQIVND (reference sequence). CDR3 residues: CASSRGLTSGVGELFF. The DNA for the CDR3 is TGTGCCAGTAGTAGAGGACTGACTAGCGGAGTCGGGGAGCTGTTTTTT.

The CDR3 spells CAIGQGYDQPQHF. The CDR3 region has the DNA TGTGCCATCGGGCAGGGTTACGATCAGCCCCAGCATTTT. This chain joins TRBV10-3 and TRBJ1-5; tentatively, D is TRBD1 (5 bases). V lost 8 bases and J 5 bases, leaving 13 bases between the germline ends. CDR1 and CDR2 from the germline V gene are ENHRY and SYGVKD. The length of the CDR3 is 13 residues.

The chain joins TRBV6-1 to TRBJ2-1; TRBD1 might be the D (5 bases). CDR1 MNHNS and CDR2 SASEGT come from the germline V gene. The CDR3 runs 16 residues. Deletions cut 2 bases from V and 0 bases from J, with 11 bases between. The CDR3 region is CASSEWGSLSYNEQFF. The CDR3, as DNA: TGTGCCAGCAGTGAATGGGGCAGCCTCTCCTACAATGAGCAGTTCTTC.

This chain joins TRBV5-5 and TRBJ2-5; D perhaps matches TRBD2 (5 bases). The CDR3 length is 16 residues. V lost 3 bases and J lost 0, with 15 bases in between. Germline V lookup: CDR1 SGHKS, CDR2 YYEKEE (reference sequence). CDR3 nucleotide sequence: TGTGCCAGCAGCTGGGCGACTCGGACTGACCAAGAGACCCAGTACTTC. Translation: CASSWATRTDQETQYF.

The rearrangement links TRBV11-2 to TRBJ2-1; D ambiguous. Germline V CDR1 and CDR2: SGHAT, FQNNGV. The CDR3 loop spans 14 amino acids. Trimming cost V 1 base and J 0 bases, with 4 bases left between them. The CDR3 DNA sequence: TGTGCCAGCAGCTTAGTCCTCTCCTACAATGAGCAGTTCTTC. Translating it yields CASSLVLSYNEQFF.

Here the CDR3 reads CASSYRQGSNEQFF. The CDR3 region has the DNA TGTGCCAGCAGCTATCGACAGGGGAGCAATGAGCAGTTCTTC. The V call is TRBV7-2, the J call TRBJ2-1; 8 nucleotides match TRBD1. The CDR3 spans 14 residues. The V gene's germline CDR1 is SGHTA and CDR2 FQGNSA. After removal of 4 bases from V and 6 bases from J, the junction contained 5 bases not matched to a gene.

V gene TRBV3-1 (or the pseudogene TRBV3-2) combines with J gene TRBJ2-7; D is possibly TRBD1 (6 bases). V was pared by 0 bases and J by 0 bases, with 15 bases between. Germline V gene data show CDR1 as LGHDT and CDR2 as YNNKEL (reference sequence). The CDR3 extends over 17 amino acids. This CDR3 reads CASSQDRDTVSSYEQYF. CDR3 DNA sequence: TGTGCCAGCAGCCAAGATCGGGACACGGTAAGCTCCTACGAGCAGTACTTC.

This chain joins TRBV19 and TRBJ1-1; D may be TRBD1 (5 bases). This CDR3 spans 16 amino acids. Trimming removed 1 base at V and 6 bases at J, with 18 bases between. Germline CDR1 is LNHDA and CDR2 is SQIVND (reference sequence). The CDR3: CASSIGGFDSPSEAFF. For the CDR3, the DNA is TGTGCCAGTAGTATAGGGGGTTTTGACAGCCCGTCTGAAGCTTTCTTT. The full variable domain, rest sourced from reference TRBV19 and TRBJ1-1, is DGGITQSPKYLFRKEGQNVTLSCEQNLNHDAMYWYRQDPGQGLRLIYYSQIVNDFQKGDIAEGYSVSREKKESFPLTVTSAQKNPTAFYLCASSIGGFDSPSEAFFGQGTRLTVV.

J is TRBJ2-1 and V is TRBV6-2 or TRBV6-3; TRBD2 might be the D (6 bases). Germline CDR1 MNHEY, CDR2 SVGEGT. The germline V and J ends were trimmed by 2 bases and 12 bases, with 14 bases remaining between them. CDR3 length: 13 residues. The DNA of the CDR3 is TGTGCCAGCAGTTACAGGGCTAGCGAAAGGCAGTTCTTC. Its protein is CASSYRASERQFF.

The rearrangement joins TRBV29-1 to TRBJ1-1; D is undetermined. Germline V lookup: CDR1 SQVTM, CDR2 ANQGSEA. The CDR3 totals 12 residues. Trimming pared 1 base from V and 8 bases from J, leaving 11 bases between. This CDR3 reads CSVEGSPQEAFF. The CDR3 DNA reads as TGCAGCGTTGAAGGGAGTCCGCAGGAAGCTTTCTTT.

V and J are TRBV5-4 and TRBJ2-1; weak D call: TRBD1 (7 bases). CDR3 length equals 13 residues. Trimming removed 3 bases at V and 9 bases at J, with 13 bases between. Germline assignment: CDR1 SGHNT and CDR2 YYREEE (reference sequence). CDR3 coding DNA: TGTGCCAGCAGCTCTCCCCAGGGGGGTGAGCAGTTCTTC. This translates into CASSSPQGGEQFF.

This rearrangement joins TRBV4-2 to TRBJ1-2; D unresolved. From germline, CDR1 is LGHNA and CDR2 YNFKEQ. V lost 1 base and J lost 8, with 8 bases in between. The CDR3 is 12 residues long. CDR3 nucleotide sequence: TGTGCCAGCAGCCAAGCAGCGGGAGGCTACACCTTC. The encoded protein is CASSQAAGGYTF.

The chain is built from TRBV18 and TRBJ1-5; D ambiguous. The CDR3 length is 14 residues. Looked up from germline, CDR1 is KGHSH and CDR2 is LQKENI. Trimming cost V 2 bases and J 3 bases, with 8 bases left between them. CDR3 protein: CASSPASDNQPQHF. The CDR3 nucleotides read TGTGCCAGCTCACCAGCCAGCGACAATCAGCCCCAGCATTTT.

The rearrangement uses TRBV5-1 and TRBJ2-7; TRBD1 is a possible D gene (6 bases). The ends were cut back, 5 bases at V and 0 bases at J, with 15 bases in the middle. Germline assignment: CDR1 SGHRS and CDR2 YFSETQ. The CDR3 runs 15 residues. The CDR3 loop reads CASSRTAKSSYEQYF. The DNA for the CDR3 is TGCGCCAGCAGTCGGACAGCTAAGAGCTCCTACGAGCAGTACTTC.

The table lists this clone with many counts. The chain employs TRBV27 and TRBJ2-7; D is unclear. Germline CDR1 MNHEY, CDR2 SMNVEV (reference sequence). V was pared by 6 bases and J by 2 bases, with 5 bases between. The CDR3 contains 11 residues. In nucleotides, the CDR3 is TGTGCCAGCAGCCCTACCTACGAGCAGTACTTC. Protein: CASSPTYEQYF.

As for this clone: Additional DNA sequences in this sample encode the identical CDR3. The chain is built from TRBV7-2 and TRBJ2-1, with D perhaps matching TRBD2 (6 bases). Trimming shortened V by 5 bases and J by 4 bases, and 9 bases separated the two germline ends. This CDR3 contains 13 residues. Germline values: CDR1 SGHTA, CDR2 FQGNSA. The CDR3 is CASSLGLYNEQFF. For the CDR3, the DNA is TGTGCCAGCAGCCTGGGACTTTACAATGAGCAGTTCTTC.

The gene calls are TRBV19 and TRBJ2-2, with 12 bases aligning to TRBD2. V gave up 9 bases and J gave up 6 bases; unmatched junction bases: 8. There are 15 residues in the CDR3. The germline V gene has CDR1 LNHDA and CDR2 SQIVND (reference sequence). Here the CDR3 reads CASQTSGRMAGELFF. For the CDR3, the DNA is TGTGCCAGCCAGACTAGCGGGAGAATGGCCGGGGAGCTGTTTTTT.

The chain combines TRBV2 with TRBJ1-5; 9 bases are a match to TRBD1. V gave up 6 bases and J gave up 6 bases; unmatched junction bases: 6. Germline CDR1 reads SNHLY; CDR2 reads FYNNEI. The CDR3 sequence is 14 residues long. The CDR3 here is CASRRTGEAQPQHF. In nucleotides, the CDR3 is TGTGCCAGCAGGAGGACAGGGGAAGCTCAGCCCCAGCATTTT. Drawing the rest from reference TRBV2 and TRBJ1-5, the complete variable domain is EPEVTQTPSHQVTQMGQEVILRCVPISNHLYFYWYRQILGQKVEFLVSFYNNEISEKSEIFDDQFSVERPDGSNFTLKIRSTKLEDSAMYFCASRRTGEAQPQHFGDGTRLSIL.

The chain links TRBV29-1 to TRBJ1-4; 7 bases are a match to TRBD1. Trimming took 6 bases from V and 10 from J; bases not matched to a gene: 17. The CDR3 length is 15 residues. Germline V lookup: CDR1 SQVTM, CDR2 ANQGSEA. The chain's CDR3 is CSVNPMEGAVGKLFF. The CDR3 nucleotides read TGCAGCGTGAACCCTATGGAGGGGGCGGTGGGAAAACTGTTTTTT.

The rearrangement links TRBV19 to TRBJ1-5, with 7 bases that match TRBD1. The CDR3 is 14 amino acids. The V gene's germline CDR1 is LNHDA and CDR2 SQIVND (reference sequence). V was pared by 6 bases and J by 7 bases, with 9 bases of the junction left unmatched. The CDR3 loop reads CASRLTGAAQPQHF. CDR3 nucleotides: TGTGCCAGTAGATTAACAGGGGCGGCGCAGCCCCAGCATTTT.